These 9 T cell receptor beta chains came from one sample sequenced in a study of shared clonotypes between healthy human individuals. Measured with immunoSEQ multiplex PCR; TCRdb has only the in-frame clones, and not every one. The sample shows about 2.4 million clones, 80% to 95% of them seen only once. Sequenced material: naive CD4+ T cells from PBMCs. The subset denotes: CD45RA+ positively selected. The source is a young man in good health. Some clones in this sample may be carry-over from other donors' samples.

The V call is TRBV5-1, the J call TRBJ2-3; 12 bases align to TRBD2. V lost 0 bases and J lost 2; bases outside the gene matches: 4. The germline V gene has CDR1 SGHRS and CDR2 YFSETQ. The CDR3 contains 17 residues. Written as DNA, the CDR3 is TGCGCCAGCAGCTTGGGACTAGCGGGAGTGAACACAGATACGCAGTATTTT. The encoded protein is CASSLGLAGVNTDTQYF. The variable domain in full, completed from reference TRBV5-1 and TRBJ2-3, reads KAGVTQTPRYLIKTRGQQVTLSCSPISGHRSVSWYQQTPGQGLQFLFEYFSETQRNKGNFPGRFSGRQFSNSRSEMNVSTLELGDSALYLCASSLGLAGVNTDTQYFGPGTRLTVL.

This sequence joins TRBV7-4 and TRBJ2-4; TRBD1 agrees at 7 bases. With 5 bases clipped from V and 5 bases from J, the junction kept 9 bases outside the gene matches. This CDR3 contains 15 residues. The germline V gene has CDR1 SGHVT and CDR2 SQSDAQ. The CDR3 here is CASSARTGVENIQYF. The CDR3 DNA reads TGTGCCAGCAGCGCCCGGACAGGAGTAGAAAACATTCAGTACTTC. Drawing the rest from reference TRBV7-4 and TRBJ2-4, the complete variable domain is GAGVSQSPRYKVAKRGRDVALRCDSISGHVTLYWYRQTLGQGSEVLTYSQSDAQRDKSGRPSGRFSAERPERSVSTLKIQRTEQGDSAVYLCASSARTGVENIQYFGAGTRLSVL.

This chain links TRBV28 with TRBJ1-2; TRBD1 matches at 7 bases. The CDR3 contains 12 residues. V dropped 6 bases and J dropped 7; count of bases not matched to a gene: 5. The germline gives CDR1 MDHEN, CDR2 SYDVKM. This CDR3 reads CASSQQGSGYTF. The DNA of the CDR3 is TGTGCCAGCAGCCAACAGGGGTCTGGCTACACCTTC.

This sequence joins TRBV4-1 and TRBJ2-7, with TRBD2 as a possible D gene (6 bases). Germline-derived CDR1 and CDR2 are MGHRA and YSYEKL. There are 16 residues in the CDR3. Deletions cut 2 bases from V and 3 bases from J, with 17 bases between. This CDR3 is CASSQSDASAVYEQYF. The CDR3 bases are TGCGCCAGCAGCCAAAGTGACGCTAGCGCGGTCTACGAGCAGTACTTC.

This chain uses TRBV6-5 with TRBJ2-1; 7 bases line up with TRBD1. CDR1 and CDR2 (germline): MNHEY, SVGAGI. The CDR3 covers 15 residues. J lost 4 bases, V lost 5 bases, and 8 bases had no gene match. The CDR3 sequence is CASSRTGARYNEQFF. CDR3 in DNA: TGTGCCAGCAGTAGAACAGGGGCGCGGTACAATGAGCAGTTCTTC.

V gene TRBV27 combines with J gene TRBJ2-6; 7 nucleotides align to TRBD2. Germline V gives CDR1 MNHEY, CDR2 SMNVEV (reference sequence). V dropped 4 bases and J dropped 1; count of bases not matched to a gene: 4. The CDR3 totals 16 residues. This CDR3 is CASSWGGSSGANVLTF. CDR3 in DNA: TGTGCCAGCAGTTGGGGGGGTTCATCTGGGGCCAACGTCCTGACTTTC.

The rearrangement joins TRBV29-1 to TRBJ1-2; D ambiguous. Germline CDR1 is SQVTM and CDR2 is ANQGSEA. Trimming stripped 8 bases from V and 2 bases from J, with 15 bases between. The CDR3 totals 13 residues. The CDR3 is CSTGLGGNYGYTF. The CDR3 coding sequence is TGCAGCACCGGACTGGGTGGGAACTATGGCTACACCTTC.

The chain has TRBV28 and TRBJ2-1; weak D call: TRBD2 (5 bases). The CDR3 is 10 residues long. The germline V gene encodes CDR1 MDHEN and CDR2 SYDVKM. Deletions cut 6 bases from V and 15 bases from J, with 12 bases between. Here the CDR3 reads CASRRLAWFF. In DNA, the CDR3 is TGTGCCAGCAGACGGCTAGCCTGGTTCTTC.

The rearrangement joins TRBV7-8 to TRBJ2-1, with 14 bases that match TRBD2. Germline V gene lookup returns CDR1 SGHVS and CDR2 FQNEAQ. V lost 1 base to trimming and J lost 5 bases; unmatched junction nucleotides: 1. The CDR3 runs 16 residues. The CDR3, as DNA: TGTGCCAGCAGCTTAGTGGGACTAGCGGGGGACAATGAGCAGTTCTTC. Translation: CASSLVGLAGDNEQFF.